The 18 T cell receptor beta chains below all came from one sample that was sequenced in a study of blood T cell repertoires in COVID-19. The protocol was immunoSEQ multiplex PCR, while the TCRdb copy is restricted to in-frame clones and leaves out a portion. The repertoire holds fewer than 110,000 clones, with approximately 80% as singletons. Material: peripheral blood. The source of these receptors is a man between 65 and 85 years old with acute or convalescent COVID-19.

The rearrangement uses TRBV30 and TRBJ2-7, with 15 nucleotides matching TRBD2. The CDR3 is 15 amino acids. V was clipped by 5 bases and J by 4 bases; unmatched bases: 6. CDR1 GTSNPN and CDR2 SVGIG come from the germline V gene (reference sequence). DNA of the CDR3: TGTGCCTGGTCCTCGGGACTAGCGGGGGGATACGAGCAGTACTTC. Translated, it gives CAWSSGLAGGYEQYF.

The chain has TRBV10-3 and TRBJ2-5; 8 bases map to TRBD2. This CDR3 comprises 14 residues. The germline CDR1 and CDR2 sequences are ENHRY and SYGVKD. With 5 bases clipped from V and 5 bases from J, the junction kept 7 bases outside the gene matches. The CDR3 reads CAISPGLGGETQYF. CDR3 in DNA: TGTGCCATCAGTCCGGGACTAGGGGGGGAGACCCAGTACTTC.

The rearrangement uses TRBV19 and TRBJ1-6, with 7 bases that match TRBD1. This CDR3 has 15 amino acids. From germline, CDR1 is LNHDA and CDR2 SQIVND (reference sequence). V lost 4 bases to trimming and J lost 7 bases; unmatched junction nucleotides: 7. Here the CDR3 DNA reads TGTGCCAGTAGTAACCGACAGGGTGGGAATTCACCCCTCCACTTT. Protein: CASSNRQGGNSPLHF.

CDR3 DNA sequence: TGCGCCAGCAGCTCAGACAGGGGGCTGGGCTATGGCTACACCTTC. As protein: CASSSDRGLGYGYTF. The rearrangement joins TRBV5-1 to TRBJ1-2; 10 bases line up with TRBD1. Trimming at V came to 3 bases and at J to 4 bases, leaving 6 bases not matched to a gene. This CDR3 spans 15 amino acids. The germline CDR1 and CDR2 sequences are SGHRS and YFSETQ.

The chain combines TRBV18 with TRBJ1-2, with 7 nucleotides matching TRBD1. Trimming at V came to 3 bases and at J to 4 bases, leaving 11 bases not matched to a gene. In germline, CDR1 is KGHSH, CDR2 LQKENI. The CDR3 spans 16 residues. The CDR3 region has the DNA TGTGCCAGCTCACCGGGGGACAGTACTCTCCGCTATGGCTACACCTTC. It specifies CASSPGDSTLRYGYTF.

The V call is TRBV2, the J call TRBJ2-7; TRBD1 matches at 9 bases. The CDR3 is 14 amino acids. Germline V gene sequence: CDR1 SNHLY, CDR2 FYNNEI. The ends lost 5 bases at V and 5 bases at J; junction bases unmatched: 7. The CDR3 sequence is CASSPGTGHNEQYF. CDR3 in DNA: TGTGCCAGCAGTCCCGGGACAGGGCATAACGAGCAGTACTTC.

V usage is TRBV7-2 and J usage is TRBJ2-1, with 8 bases identical to TRBD1. The trim removed 7 bases at V and 3 bases at J, leaving 5 bases unmatched. The CDR3 sequence is 14 residues long. CDR1 SGHTA and CDR2 FQGNSA come from the germline V gene. CDR3 DNA sequence: TGTGCCAGCACCGGACAGGGTAACTACAATGAGCAGTTCTTC. Translating it yields CASTGQGNYNEQFF.

This sequence joins TRBV7-9 and TRBJ1-2, with D perhaps TRBD1 (5 bases). Looked up from germline, CDR1 is SEHNR and CDR2 is FQNEAQ (reference sequence). The CDR3 runs 15 residues. The V end lost 0 bases, the J end lost 6 bases, and 14 bases lay between the germline ends. In nucleotides, the CDR3 is TGTGCCAGCAGCTTAGCGCAGGGCAGGGTGGATGGCTACACCTTC. It encodes CASSLAQGRVDGYTF.

The chain uses TRBV7-9 and TRBJ1-4, with D hard to call. Germline CDR1 reads SEHNR; CDR2 reads FQNEAQ (reference sequence). The CDR3 loop spans 15 amino acids. With 2 bases removed from V and 8 bases from J, the gap between germline ends came to 15 bases. CDR3 nucleotides: TGTGCCAGCAGCTTATCGTCCGTAGGCGGAGAAAAACTGTTTTTT. Translation: CASSLSSVGGEKLFF.

The genes are TRBV7-3 and TRBJ2-3; perhaps TRBD2 as D (5 bases). The CDR3 is 14 amino acids. Germline V gene lookup returns CDR1 SGHTA and CDR2 FQGTGA. The V and J ends lost 3 bases and 3 bases respectively, with 10 bases between them. CDR3 in DNA: TGTGCCAGCAGCTTCTCGGGGTTAACAGATACGCAGTATTTT. This translates into CASSFSGLTDTQYF.

This clone was counted a few times. V gene TRBV7-2 combines with J gene TRBJ1-3; TRBD1 aligns across 8 bases. V dropped 3 bases and J dropped 0; count of bases not matched to a gene: 7. Germline V gives CDR1 SGHTA, CDR2 FQGNSA. The CDR3 has 17 amino acids. CDR3 region: CASSLGQVPSSGNTIYF. The CDR3 nucleotides are TGTGCCAGCAGCTTGGGACAGGTACCCAGCTCTGGAAACACCATATATTTT.

The count of this clone is one. The V call is TRBV6-5, the J call TRBJ1-3; 10 nucleotides line up with TRBD1. CDR3 length: 14 residues. Trimming cost V 6 bases and J 4 bases; bases outside gene matches: 3. From germline, CDR1 is MNHEY and CDR2 SVGAGI. The CDR3 region has the DNA TGTGCCAGCAGGGGGACAGGGGTCGGAAACACCATATATTTT. Residues: CASRGTGVGNTIYF.

The chain combines TRBV9 with TRBJ1-3, with D possibly being TRBD1 (5 bases). This CDR3 has 16 amino acids. V lost 4 bases, J lost 0 bases, and 14 bases lay in between. Per germline, CDR1 SGDLS and CDR2 YYNGEE. CDR3 nucleotide sequence: TGTGCCAGCAGCCTCTCCAGGGCCCACTCTGGAAACACCATATATTTT. Translating gives CASSLSRAHSGNTIYF.

V usage is TRBV4-2 and J usage is TRBJ1-1, with no clear D. The CDR3 sequence is 18 residues long. V lost 0 bases, J lost 0 bases, and 17 bases lay in between. CDR1 and CDR2 (germline): LGHNA, YNFKEQ. For the CDR3, the DNA is TGTGCCAGCAGCCAAGATCGTGGGAGGACCATGTTGAACACTGAAGCTTTCTTT. Residues: CASSQDRGRTMLNTEAFF.

The rearrangement joins TRBV27 to TRBJ2-4, with 8 positions matching TRBD2. There are 14 residues in the CDR3. Losses at the gene ends were 6 bases for V and 6 bases for J; bases not matched to a gene: 7. Germline assignment: CDR1 MNHEY and CDR2 SMNVEV (reference sequence). The CDR3 loop is CASRWTSSGNIQYF. The CDR3 region has the DNA TGTGCCAGCAGGTGGACTAGCTCGGGAAACATTCAGTACTTC.

The chain recombines TRBV19 with TRBJ1-1; D perhaps matches TRBD1 (6 bases). Per the germline V gene, CDR1 is LNHDA and CDR2 is SQIVND (reference sequence). The CDR3 covers 15 residues. V lost 2 bases and J lost 3, with 13 bases in between. The CDR3, as DNA: TGTGCCAGTAGTATAATACAGGGTCTTCACACTGAAGCTTTCTTT. This encodes CASSIIQGLHTEAFF.

The chain has TRBV5-1 and TRBJ2-1, with 9 bases that match TRBD1. The CDR3 runs to 14 residues. The germline V gene has CDR1 SGHRS and CDR2 YFSETQ. V was pared by 7 bases and J by 10 bases, with 12 bases of the junction left unmatched. The CDR3 nucleotides are TGCGCCAGCTCCCCGGGACAGGGTTCGCGGGAGCAGTTCTTC. Protein sequence: CASSPGQGSREQFF.

This clone was recorded only once. V is TRBV2 and J is TRBJ1-2, with 10 nucleotides matching TRBD1. CDR3 length: 14 amino acids. J gave up 7 bases and V 4 bases, and 6 bases lay outside the gene matches. Germline lookup yields CDR1 SNHLY and CDR2 FYNNEI. This chain's CDR3 is CASSGQGARLGYTF. The CDR3 nucleotides are TGTGCCAGCAGTGGACAGGGGGCGAGACTTGGCTACACCTTC.